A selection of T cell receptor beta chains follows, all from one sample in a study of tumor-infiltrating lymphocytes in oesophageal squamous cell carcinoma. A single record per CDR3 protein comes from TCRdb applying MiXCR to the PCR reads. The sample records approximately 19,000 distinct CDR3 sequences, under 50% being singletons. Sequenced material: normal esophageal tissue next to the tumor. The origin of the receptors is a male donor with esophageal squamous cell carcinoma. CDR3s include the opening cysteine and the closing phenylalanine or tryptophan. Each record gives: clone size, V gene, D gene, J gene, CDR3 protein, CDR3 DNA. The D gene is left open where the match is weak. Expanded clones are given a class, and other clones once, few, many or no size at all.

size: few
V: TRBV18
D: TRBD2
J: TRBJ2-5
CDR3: CASSLREGQETQYF
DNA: TGTGCCAGCTCACTTCGGGAGGGCCAAGAGACCCAGTACTTC

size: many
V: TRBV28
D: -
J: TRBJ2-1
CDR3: CASSLLSGVPSYNEQFF
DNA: TGTGCCAGCAGTTTACTGTCTGGGGTACCCTCCTACAATGAGCAGTTCTTC

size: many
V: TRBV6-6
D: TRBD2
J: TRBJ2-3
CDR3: CASSYGLAGADTQYF
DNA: TGTGCCAGCAGTTACGGGCTAGCGGGAGCAGATACGCAGTATTTT

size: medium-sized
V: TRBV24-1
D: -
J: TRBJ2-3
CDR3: CATSRSGKTTDTQYF
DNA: TGTGCCACCAGTCGATCCGGAAAAACCACAGATACGCAGTATTTT

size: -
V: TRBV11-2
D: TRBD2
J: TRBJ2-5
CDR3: CASSLDMASGTETQYF
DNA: TGTGCCAGCAGCTTAGACATGGCTAGCGGGACAGAGACCCAGTACTTC

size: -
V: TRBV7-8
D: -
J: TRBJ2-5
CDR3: CASSLVLTRYEEQYF
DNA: TGTGCCAGCAGCTTAGTGTTGACCCGATACGAGGAGCAGTACTTC

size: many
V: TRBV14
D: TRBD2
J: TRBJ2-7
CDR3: CASSQLTPRKEAGGSSYEQYF
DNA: TGTGCCAGCAGCCAGCTCACACCGAGAAAAGAGGCCGGCGGGAGCTCCTACGAGCAGTACTTC

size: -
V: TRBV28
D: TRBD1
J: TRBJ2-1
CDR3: CASKGQGGEQFF
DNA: TGTGCCAGCAAAGGACAGGGAGGAGAGCAGTTCTTC

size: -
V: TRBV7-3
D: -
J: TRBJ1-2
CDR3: CASSPGTLGYGYTF
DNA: TGTGCCAGCAGCCCCGGGACACTCGGCTATGGCTACACCTTC

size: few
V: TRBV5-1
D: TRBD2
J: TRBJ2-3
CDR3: CASSLTGGPTDTQYF
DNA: TGCGCCAGCAGCTTGACGGGAGGGCCAACAGATACGCAGTATTTT

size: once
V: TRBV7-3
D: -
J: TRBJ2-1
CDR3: CASSLQGGGYNEQFF
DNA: TGTGCCAGCAGCCTACAGGGGGGGGGATACAATGAGCAGTTCTTC

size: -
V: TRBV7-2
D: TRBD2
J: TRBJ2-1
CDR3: CASRSPGLAGDNEQFF
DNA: TGTGCCAGCAGGTCACCGGGACTAGCGGGAGACAATGAGCAGTTCTTC

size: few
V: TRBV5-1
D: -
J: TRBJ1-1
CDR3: CASSSRNTEAFF
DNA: TGCGCCAGCAGCTCCAGGAACACTGAAGCTTTCTTT

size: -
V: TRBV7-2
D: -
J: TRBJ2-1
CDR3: CASSIGSLGDEQFF
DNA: TGTGCCAGCAGCATAGGATCGCTTGGGGATGAGCAGTTCTTC

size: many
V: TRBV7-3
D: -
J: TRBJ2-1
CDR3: CASSLTAGNEQFF
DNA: TGTGCCAGCAGCTTAACTGCCGGTAATGAGCAGTTCTTC

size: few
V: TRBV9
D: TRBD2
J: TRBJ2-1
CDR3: CASSVVSGRNNEQFF
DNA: TGTGCCAGCAGCGTAGTTAGCGGGAGGAACAATGAGCAGTTCTTC

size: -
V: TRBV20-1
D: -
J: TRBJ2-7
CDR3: CSARDVNGRPTYEQYF
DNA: TGCAGTGCTAGAGATGTTAACGGCAGGCCTACCTACGAGCAGTACTTC

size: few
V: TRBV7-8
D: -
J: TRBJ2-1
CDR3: CASSNTRVSYNEQFF
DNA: TGTGCCAGCAGCAACACTCGCGTCTCCTACAATGAGCAGTTCTTC

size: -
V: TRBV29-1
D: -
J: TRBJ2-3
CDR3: CSATGLSTDTQYF
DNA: TGCAGCGCAACAGGGTTGAGCACAGATACGCAGTATTTT

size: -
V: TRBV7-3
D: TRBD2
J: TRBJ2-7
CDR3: CASSLTSSGGGRQYF
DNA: TGTGCCAGCAGCTTAACTTCTAGCGGGGGGGGTAGACAGTACTTC

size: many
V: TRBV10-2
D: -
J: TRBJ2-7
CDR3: CASGPSYEQYF
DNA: TGCGCCAGCGGACCATCCTACGAGCAGTACTTC

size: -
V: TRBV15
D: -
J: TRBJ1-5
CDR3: CATSIEQGDQPQHF
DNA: TGTGCCACCAGCATAGAACAGGGAGATCAGCCCCAGCATTTT

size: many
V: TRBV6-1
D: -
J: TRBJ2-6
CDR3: CASSWVVCVWLHLRF
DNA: -